The 20 T cell receptor beta chains given below trace back to one sample, sequenced in a study of blood T cell repertoires in COVID-19. Profiling relied on immunoSEQ multiplex PCR, and the TCRdb table lists in-frame clones only, not all of them. In the table there are 190,000 or so clones, around 87% of which are singletons. The sequenced sample consisted of peripheral blood. These receptors were taken from a woman younger than 35 who had recovered from COVID-19.

The chain employs TRBV10-3 and TRBJ1-1; possibly TRBD1 for D (5 bases). The CDR3 covers 13 residues. V was cut by 7 bases and J by 8 bases, with 17 bases left in between. CDR1 is ENHRY, CDR2 SYGVKD, per germline. CDR3 amino acids: CAIKAAGKVEAFF. The CDR3 bases are TGTGCCATCAAGGCCGCAGGGAAAGTGGAAGCTTTCTTT.

The rearrangement uses TRBV5-1 and TRBJ1-4; D is possibly TRBD1 (5 bases). Trimming cost V 0 bases and J 8 bases, with 14 bases left between them. The V gene's germline CDR1 is SGHRS and CDR2 YFSETQ. The CDR3 sequence is 15 residues long. The CDR3 reads CASSLEAGLGEKLFF. DNA for the CDR3: TGCGCCAGCAGCTTGGAGGCAGGGCTAGGCGAAAAACTGTTTTTT.

J is TRBJ2-1 and V is TRBV7-2; a possible D gene is TRBD2 (6 bases). The V and J ends lost 4 bases and 6 bases respectively, with 10 bases between them. This CDR3 is built from 13 residues. Germline V lookup: CDR1 SGHTA, CDR2 FQGNSA. The CDR3: CASSSTRSNEQFF. The DNA of the CDR3 is TGTGCCAGCAGCTCGACTAGGTCCAATGAGCAGTTCTTC.

The V call is TRBV2, the J call TRBJ1-6; D is perhaps TRBD1 (6 bases). CDR1 is SNHLY and CDR2 is FYNNEI in the germline V gene. Trimming stripped 3 bases from V and 9 bases from J, with 12 bases between. This CDR3 has 14 residues. The DNA for the CDR3 is TGTGCCAGCAGTGAGGGGGGGGCGCTTTCACCCCTCCACTTT. Residues: CASSEGGALSPLHF.

The V and J genes are TRBV5-1 and TRBJ2-5; a weak D match, TRBD2 (6 bases). CDR1 SGHRS and CDR2 YFSETQ come from the germline V gene. Trimming shortened V by 3 bases and J by 0 bases, and 6 bases separated the two germline ends. This CDR3 comprises 13 residues. CDR3 amino acids: CASSWDYQETQYF. The CDR3 nucleotides read TGCGCCAGCAGCTGGGACTACCAAGAGACCCAGTACTTC.

CDR3 DNA sequence: TGCGCCAGCAGCTTGGAGAGTGGGCCTTATGGCTACACCTTC. It translates to CASSLESGPYGYTF. This chain joins TRBV5-1 and TRBJ1-2; no reliable D call. The V gene lost 0 bases and the J gene lost 5 bases, with 11 bases spanning the gap. Germline CDR1 is SGHRS and CDR2 is YFSETQ. CDR3 size: 14 residues.

V is TRBV28 and J is TRBJ1-2; TRBD1 is a possible D gene (6 bases). Trimming shortened V by 3 bases and J by 0 bases, and 14 bases separated the two germline ends. CDR3 length: 16 amino acids. Germline CDR1 is MDHEN and CDR2 is SYDVKM. The CDR3 sequence: CASSLGKQGSNYGYTF. CDR3 nucleotide sequence: TGTGCCAGCAGTTTGGGGAAACAGGGTTCTAACTATGGCTACACCTTC.

The genes are TRBV5-6 and TRBJ1-2; possible D gene TRBD1, 6 bases. Between the trimmed V and J ends, which lost 4 bases and 3 bases, there was a span of 10 bases. This CDR3 region has 13 residues. Per the germline V gene, CDR1 is SGHDT and CDR2 is YYEEEE. CDR3 coding DNA: TGTGCCAGCAGCCCTGACAGGTACTATGGCTACACCTTC. As protein: CASSPDRYYGYTF. The full variable domain, completed using reference TRBV5-6 and TRBJ1-2, is DAGVTQSPTHLIKTRGQQVTLRCSPKSGHDTVSWYQQALGQGPQFIFQYYEEEERQRGNFPDRFSGHQFPNYSSELNVNALLLGDSALYLCASSPDRYYGYTFGSGTRLTVV.

This clone was observed once. The V call is TRBV29-1, the J call TRBJ1-1; D is unresolved. CDR3 size: 12 residues. Germline V gene sequence: CDR1 SQVTM, CDR2 ANQGSEA. V dropped 6 bases and J dropped 4 bases, with 12 bases sitting between them. For the CDR3, the DNA is TGCAGCGTAAGACGGAGCGGCACTGAAGCTTTCTTT. Translation gives CSVRRSGTEAFF.

This rearrangement joins TRBV7-8 to TRBJ2-1; 9 bases match TRBD2. J lost 7 bases, V lost 5 bases, and 6 bases had no gene match. This CDR3 has 14 residues. Per the germline V gene, CDR1 is SGHVS and CDR2 is FQNEAQ. CDR3: CASSPSGRSNEQFF. In DNA form, the CDR3 reads TGTGCCAGCAGCCCAAGCGGGAGGAGTAATGAGCAGTTCTTC.

J is TRBJ2-7 and V is TRBV5-1; maybe TRBD1 (5 bases). Germline V gives CDR1 SGHRS, CDR2 YFSETQ. CDR3 length equals 14 residues. Trimming left V 2 bases short and J 0 bases short, with 9 bases between. CDR3 DNA sequence: TGCGCCAGCAGCTTAGGGGCCAACTCCTACGAGCAGTACTTC. Translation gives CASSLGANSYEQYF.

The rearrangement links TRBV6-4 to TRBJ2-3; TRBD2 matches 13 bases. The CDR3 runs to 17 residues. The V gene's germline CDR1 is MRHNA and CDR2 SNTAGT. V trimming: 0 bases; J trimming: 5 bases; junction bases outside the gene matches: 5. This CDR3 reads CASSDSTSGGSGDTQYF. CDR3 sequence (DNA): TGTGCCAGCAGTGACTCGACTAGCGGGGGGAGTGGAGATACGCAGTATTTT.

The chain links TRBV28 to TRBJ2-3; possibly TRBD2 for D (6 bases). The germline gives CDR1 MDHEN, CDR2 SYDVKM. V shed 6 bases and J shed 1 base, with 11 bases lying between them. The length of the CDR3 is 14 residues. DNA of the CDR3: TGTGCCAGCAGGGTGGGAGGAGGCACAGATACGCAGTATTTT. Protein: CASRVGGGTDTQYF.

This sequence joins TRBV27 and TRBJ2-7; the D is unclear. Germline-derived CDR1 and CDR2 are MNHEY and SMNVEV (reference sequence). With 2 bases removed from V and 6 bases from J, the gap between germline ends came to 11 bases. The CDR3 has 13 residues. The CDR3 DNA reads TGTGCCAGCAGTTTAGCCCAGACAAGCGAGCAGTACTTC. Amino acids: CASSLAQTSEQYF.

The chain joins TRBV7-9 to TRBJ1-5; D is undetermined. The CDR3 is 16 residues long. V lost 1 base, J lost 6 bases, and 16 bases lay in between. Germline CDR1 reads SEHNR; CDR2 reads FQNEAQ (reference sequence). CDR3 sequence reads: CASSLVGERFVQPQHF. The CDR3 DNA reads TGTGCCAGCAGCTTAGTCGGGGAGCGGTTCGTTCAGCCCCAGCATTTT.

The genes are TRBV7-9 and TRBJ2-5; D remains ambiguous. V was trimmed by 2 bases and J by 4 bases, leaving 11 bases between them. Germline V gene lookup returns CDR1 SEHNR and CDR2 FQNEAQ (reference sequence). The CDR3 is 14 residues long. CDR3 nucleotides: TGTGCCAGCAGCTTATTCTCGTCGGGAGAGACCCAGTACTTC. It translates to CASSLFSSGETQYF.

The chain joins TRBV19 to TRBJ1-4, with D perhaps matching TRBD1 (6 bases). Trimming shortened V by 7 bases and J by 7 bases, and 13 bases separated the two germline ends. CDR3 length: 13 residues. The V gene's germline CDR1 is LNHDA and CDR2 SQIVND (reference sequence). CDR3 nucleotides: TGTGCCAGTAATAGCAGGGGCAGTGAAAAACTGTTTTTT. It is translated as CASNSRGSEKLFF.

The V and J genes are TRBV15 and TRBJ2-3, with TRBD2 matching over 8 bases. The germline CDR1 and CDR2 sequences are LNHNV and YYDKDF (reference sequence). The V gene end was trimmed by 1 base and the J gene end by 9 bases; junction bases not matched to a gene: 6. CDR3 length equals 14 residues. In DNA, the CDR3 is TGTGCCACCAGCAGAGGCGGGGGGCGACGAACGCAGTATTTT. Amino acid sequence: CATSRGGGRRTQYF.

This clone came up once. The chain carries TRBV27 and TRBJ2-3; 9 bases are a match to TRBD1. The CDR3 length is 16 residues. J gave up 6 bases and V 7 bases, and 14 bases lay outside the gene matches. From germline, CDR1 is MNHEY and CDR2 SMNVEV (reference sequence). CDR3 in amino acids: CASIPGQGPMVDTQYF. The CDR3 DNA follows: TGTGCCAGCATCCCAGGACAGGGGCCTATGGTGGATACGCAGTATTTT.

The chain recombines TRBV5-5 with TRBJ2-2, with D perhaps TRBD2 (7 bases). Germline V gene sequence: CDR1 SGHKS, CDR2 YYEKEE (reference sequence). CDR3 size: 15 residues. Trimming took 4 bases from V and 3 from J, leaving 13 bases between them. The CDR3 nucleotides are TGTGCCAGCAGCCCGCGGGGGCTTGACACCGGGGAGCTGTTTTTT. Protein sequence: CASSPRGLDTGELFF.